What follows is one TCR beta chain and its context. Taking its sample share into account, this clonotype is medium-sized (0.01 to 0.1%). This receptor's antigen is unknown. No base quality values were provided; no much bigger clone lies one nucleotide off. The data originate from a study of T cell repertoires and leukemia-associated antigens (dated 2019 in TCRdb). For context, the study as a whole: Some 16 million effective reads were obtained overall, with each sample giving about 5.1 to 6.6 million read pairs and 3.3 to 5.0 million effective reads.

As a first step, CD3+ T cells were rested overnight at approximately 2.3 million cells/mL in RPMI 1640 lacking fetal bovine serum. Following the manufacturer's instructions, MACS immunomagnetic beads were used to pull CD3+ T cells out of the PBMCs. TRIzol reagent was used to extract total RNA from the cultured T cells. TCRbeta libraries were amplified from RNA using 5' rapid amplification of cDNA ends (5'RACE). Before sequencing, Qubit, an Agilent instrument, and quantitative PCR were used to check library concentration and integrity. A commercial service provider sequenced the qualified libraries on Illumina HiSeq or MiSeq. The source study handled its data this way. MiXCR version 1.8.2 was used to identify TCR sequences in each sample. To qualify, a clone needed a CDR3 longer than four amino acids, an in-frame nucleotide length, and no stop codon. An effective read was defined as a read containing the complete CDR3 structure. RT-PCR with 24 Vbeta primers, GeneScan spectratyping, and Sanger sequencing were used to validate the expanded clones. TCRdb reanalyzed the raw reads on its own, using fastp at Q25 for trimming and MiXCR for clone calling, and kept in-frame beta chains. Each record represents a unique CDR3 protein, reported with the most common genes and DNA among its rows. In this record, the V and J calls reflect TCRdb's handling and not the investigators' own analysis. The sample has over 10,000 distinct CDR3 sequences on record, about two fifths of them singletons. Clones ranked in the top ten supply 30% to 40% of the sample.

Study-wide findings and limitations: The four groups showed no significant differences in numbers of Vbeta genes (approximately 65), Jbeta genes (approximately 15), VDJ rearrangements, or unique CDR3s. The antigen specificity and function of the expanded clones were not directly tested and needed further investigation.

Sequenced: CD3+ T cells sorted from blood and cultured. The sequence was obtained from a female donor in good health.

The CDR3 here reads CASSPEVSYNEQFF. The sequenced DNA is TGTGCCAGCAGCCCGGAGGTCTCCTACAATGAGCAGTTCTTC. The chain is encoded by TRBV3-1 joined to TRBJ2-1; perhaps TRBD2 is the D gene, with 5 bases matching. Trimming takes 4 bases from V and 0 bases from J, and the germline ends sit 7 bases apart. The germline V gene (reference sequence) yields LGHDT for CDR1 and YNNKEL for CDR2. The CDR3, from cysteine to phenylalanine, totals 14 residues. Only the CDR3 portion is preserved as DNA: 42 bases, with reading frame beginning at the first base.